This is a list of T cell receptor beta chains from one sample in a study of blood T cell repertoires in COVID-19. Measured with immunoSEQ multiplex PCR; TCRdb has only the in-frame clones, and not every one. The table has over 350,000 clones, approximately 87% seen once. Specimen: PBMCs or T cells enriched from blood (not recorded which). All receptors derive from a woman aged 30 to 39 with acute COVID-19. CDR3s include the opening cysteine and the closing phenylalanine or tryptophan. Fields, in order: J gene, V gene, D gene, clone size, CDR3 protein, CDR3 DNA. A D gene is named only where the DNA matches it firmly. Where a row states a size, it is once, few, many or the class of an expanded clone; other rows omit it.

>TRBJ1-1|TRBV9|-|once
CASSSFGGDTEAFF
TGTGCCAGCAGCTCATTCGGGGGAGACACTGAAGCTTTCTTT
>TRBJ1-2|TRBV12-3/TRBV12-4|-|-
CASSLGRFYGYTF
TGTGCCAGCAGTTTGGGCAGGTTCTATGGCTACACCTTC
>TRBJ2-5|TRBV2|-|-
CASFRETQYF
TGTGCCAGCTTCCGGGAGACCCAGTACTTC
>TRBJ2-5|TRBV7-2|TRBD1|-
CASSWTGKETQYF
TGTGCCAGCAGCTGGACAGGGAAAGAGACCCAGTACTTC
>TRBJ1-4|TRBV4-2|TRBD1|-
CASSPDRGYEKLFF
TGTGCCAGCAGTCCTGACAGGGGATATGAAAAACTGTTTTTT
>TRBJ1-6|TRBV11-2|-|-
CASSLGTGNNSPLHF
TGTGCCAGCAGCTTAGGTACAGGAAATAATTCACCCCTCCACTTT
>TRBJ2-3|TRBV5-1|-|-
CASSLSSVADTQYF
TGCGCCAGCAGCTTGTCTAGCGTGGCAGATACGCAGTATTTT
>TRBJ2-2|TRBV7-9|-|-
CASSRLRGRSTGELFF
TGTGCCAGCAGCCGTCTGCGTGGCAGGTCCACCGGGGAGCTGTTTTTT
>TRBJ1-2|TRBV27|TRBD1|-
CASSRQGLEYGYTF
TGTGCCAGCAGTCGACAGGGTTTGGAGTATGGCTACACCTTC
>TRBJ1-4|TRBV25-1|-|-
CASSEQHVEKLFF
TGTGCCAGCAGTGAACAACACGTTGAAAAACTGTTTTTT
>TRBJ1-5|TRBV19|-|few
CASTARASERTQHF
TGTGCCAGTACCGCGAGGGCGTCAGAACGGACCCAGCATTTT
>TRBJ2-7|TRBV10-3|TRBD1|few
CAISKDRGDEQYF
TGTGCCATCAGTAAAGACAGGGGAGATGAGCAGTACTTC
>TRBJ2-2|TRBV9|TRBD2|-
CASSGTGTSGGAGRTGELFF
TGTGCCAGCAGCGGTACCGGGACTAGCGGGGGGGCCGGGAGGACCGGGGAGCTGTTTTTT
>TRBJ2-3|TRBV13|TRBD1|once
CASSLSGQGSDTQYF
TGTGCCAGCAGCTTGTCGGGACAGGGGTCAGATACGCAGTATTTT
>TRBJ2-1|TRBV24-1|TRBD2|-
CATSEEGLAYNEQFF
TGTGCCACCAGTGAGGAGGGACTAGCGTACAATGAGCAGTTCTTC
>TRBJ1-4|TRBV4-3|-|-
CASSQSVARDEKLFF
TGCGCCAGCAGCCAATCTGTCGCCAGGGATGAAAAACTGTTTTTT
>TRBJ1-5|TRBV5-6|TRBD1|-
CASSLMAGQVLSNQPQHF
TGTGCCAGCAGCTTGATGGCGGGACAGGTACTTAGCAATCAGCCCCAGCATTTT
>TRBJ1-4|TRBV5-1|-|-
CASSPAPTTGALNEKLFF
TGCGCCAGCAGCCCTGCTCCAACAACAGGCGCCCTTAATGAAAAACTGTTTTTT
>TRBJ2-2|TRBV27|-|few
CASRRNTGELFF
TGTGCCAGCAGGCGGAACACCGGGGAGCTGTTTTTT
>TRBJ1-3|TRBV7-2|-|-
CASSPGGQGISGNTIYF
TGTGCCAGCAGCCCCGGGGGGCAGGGAATTTCTGGAAACACCATATATTTT
>TRBJ1-3|TRBV3-1/TRBV3-2|-|-
CASSEQYSGNTIYF
TGTGCCAGCAGCGAACAGTACTCTGGAAACACCATATATTTT
>TRBJ1-5|TRBV24-1|-|-
CATGHRYNQPQHF
TGTGCCACCGGCCACAGGTACAATCAGCCCCAGCATTTT
>TRBJ2-7|TRBV3-1/TRBV3-2|TRBD1|-
CASSRGQGAPYEQYF
TGTGCCAGCAGCCGCGGACAGGGAGCACCCTACGAGCAGTACTTC
>TRBJ2-7|TRBV7-3|-|-
CASSLAVSYEQYF
TGTGCCAGCAGCTTAGCAGTTTCCTACGAGCAGTACTTC
>TRBJ2-1|TRBV24-1|TRBD2|-
CATSDTGLVYNEQFF
TGTGCCACCAGTGACACGGGACTAGTTTACAATGAGCAGTTCTTC
>TRBJ2-1|TRBV5-1|-|-
CASSLEGVSYNEQFF
TGCGCCAGCAGCTTGGAAGGGGTTTCCTACAATGAGCAGTTCTTC
>TRBJ1-2|TRBV5-1|-|-
CASSPGGAHRVQNYGYTF
TGCGCCAGCAGCCCCGGAGGAGCCCACAGGGTCCAGAACTATGGCTACACCTTC
>TRBJ2-2|TRBV9|TRBD1|-
CASSGWGTGPAGELFF
TGTGCCAGCAGCGGGTGGGGGACAGGGCCGGCCGGGGAGCTGTTTTTT
>TRBJ1-6|TRBV30|-|-
CACTPGYNSPLHF
TGTGCCTGCACACCGGGATACAATTCACCCCTCCACTTT
>TRBJ2-1|TRBV6-5|TRBD1|-
CASSRTGTANNEQFF
TGTGCCAGCAGTCGTACCGGGACAGCAAACAATGAGCAGTTCTTC
>TRBJ2-2|TRBV7-9|TRBD2|-
CASSFWASGTGELFF
TGTGCCAGCAGCTTTTGGGCTAGCGGAACCGGGGAGCTGTTTTTT
>TRBJ2-1|TRBV4-1|-|few
CASSQVPPRDFEGQSSNNEQFF
TGCGCCAGCAGCCAAGTACCCCCCCGAGACTTTGAGGGACAATCCTCGAACAATGAGCAGTTCTTC
>TRBJ1-2|TRBV6-5|-|-
CASSGGSGSVYTF
TGTGCCAGCAGCGGTGGGTCTGGTAGCGTCTACACCTTC
>TRBJ1-2|TRBV30|TRBD1|-
CAWTAPSGTGIGYTF
TGTGCCTGGACGGCCCCTTCCGGGACAGGGATTGGCTACACCTTC
>TRBJ2-3|TRBV6-5|-|-
CASSYSRSSDTQYF
TGTGCCAGCAGTTACTCTCGGAGCAGCGATACGCAGTATTTT